This is a list of T cell receptor beta chains from one sample in a study of control samples from healthy donors and cancer patients. Only in-frame clones appear in the TCRdb table, and some are missing; sequencing was by immunoSEQ multiplex PCR. The profile shows around 99,000 clones, roughly 89% of them singletons. The sample was blood. The receptors were sampled from a woman between 45 and 65 years old in good health. The CDR3 runs from the conserved cysteine through the conserved F or W. The D gene is left open where the match is weak. The size field is filled for only some rows; it gives once, few, many or a size class.

clone size	V gene	D gene	J gene	CDR3 protein	CDR3 DNA
-	TRBV7-2	-	TRBJ2-2	CASSFHPQGWTSNTGELFF	TGTGCCAGCAGTTTTCACCCCCAGGGGTGGACCTCGAACACCGGGGAGCTGTTTTTT
-	TRBV19	TRBD1	TRBJ2-2	CASSFTRGLDLTGELFF	TGTGCCAGTAGCTTCACAAGGGGGCTAGACCTTACCGGGGAGCTGTTTTTT
-	TRBV13	-	TRBJ2-2	CAASVGPYTGELFF	TGTGCCGCCTCTGTGGGGCCGTACACCGGGGAGCTGTTTTTT
-	TRBV7-6	-	TRBJ1-1	CASSSQLSGSEAFF	TGTGCCAGCAGCTCGCAGCTCTCTGGGTCTGAAGCTTTCTTT
once	TRBV9	TRBD1	TRBJ1-6	CASSTQTGRRNSPLHF	TGTGCCAGCAGCACCCAGACAGGGAGGCGGAATTCACCCCTCCACTTT
-	TRBV19	-	TRBJ2-4	CASRPELAKNIQYF	TGTGCCAGTAGACCTGAACTAGCCAAAAACATTCAGTACTTC
-	TRBV10-3	-	TRBJ1-1	CAISDSGNTEAFF	TGTGCCATCAGTGACTCAGGGAACACTGAAGCTTTCTTT
-	TRBV10-3	-	TRBJ1-1	CAISESGQMNTEAFF	TGTGCCATCAGTGAGTCCGGACAGATGAACACTGAAGCTTTCTTT
-	TRBV11-3	TRBD2	TRBJ2-3	CASSLGEIAGTRTDTQYF	TGTGCCAGCAGCTTAGGGGAGATAGCGGGGACTCGCACAGATACGCAGTATTTT
few	TRBV6-6	-	TRBJ1-3	CASRHHAAYSGNTIYF	TGTGCCAGCAGACACCACGCCGCGTACTCTGGAAACACCATATATTTT
-	TRBV29-1	-	TRBJ1-5	CSVWGRDGPQHF	TGCAGCGTTTGGGGGAGGGACGGGCCCCAGCATTTT
-	TRBV7-3	-	TRBJ2-3	CASSLQSGSTDTQYF	TGTGCCAGCAGCTTACAGTCCGGAAGCACAGATACGCAGTATTTT
-	TRBV2	-	TRBJ1-1	CASSVVTEAFF	TGTGCCAGCAGTGTGGTCACTGAAGCTTTCTTT
-	TRBV3-1/TRBV3-2	TRBD2	TRBJ2-5	CASSQEGLAVQETQYF	TGTGCCAGCAGCCAAGAGGGACTAGCGGTCCAAGAGACCCAGTACTTC
-	TRBV9	-	TRBJ1-1	CASTASLNTEAFF	TGTGCCAGCACTGCTTCCCTGAACACTGAAGCTTTCTTT
-	TRBV5-1	TRBD1	TRBJ2-3	CASSLAGTGDPDTQYF	TGCGCCAGCAGCTTGGCCGGGACAGGGGACCCAGATACGCAGTATTTT
-	TRBV11-2	TRBD1	TRBJ1-4	CASSLTGVTGKLFF	TGTGCCAGCAGCTTGACAGGGGTGACCGGAAAACTGTTTTTT
-	TRBV2	-	TRBJ1-3	CASSLGGNTIYF	TGTGCCAGCAGTCTCGGCGGAAACACCATATATTTT
-	TRBV18	-	TRBJ1-5	CASSPSLDQPQHF	TGTGCCAGCTCACCATCCCTGGATCAGCCCCAGCATTTT
-	TRBV7-9	-	TRBJ1-2	CASLSGYGYTF	TGTGCCAGCCTGAGCGGCTATGGCTACACCTTC
once	TRBV30	TRBD1	TRBJ1-2	CAWRAGQGAGYTF	TGTGCCTGGAGAGCCGGACAGGGGGCCGGCTACACCTTC
-	TRBV4-1	-	TRBJ1-3	CASSPEVTGNTIYF	TGCGCCAGCAGCCCCGAAGTAACTGGAAACACCATATATTTT
-	TRBV5-6	-	TRBJ2-7	CASSFPDFPRSEQYF	TGTGCCAGCAGCTTTCCGGACTTCCCCCGATCCGAGCAGTACTTC
-	TRBV4-3	TRBD1	TRBJ1-4	CASSQGGTGAEKLFF	TGCGCCAGCAGCCAAGGGGGGACAGGAGCTGAAAAACTGTTTTTT
-	TRBV10-3	TRBD1	TRBJ1-5	CAITPGQGPNQPQHF	TGTGCCATCACCCCGGGACAGGGACCGAATCAGCCCCAGCATTTT
-	TRBV30	TRBD1	TRBJ2-1	CAHTPGQGFNEQFF	TGTGCACACACTCCGGGACAGGGTTTCAATGAGCAGTTCTTC
-	TRBV18	-	TRBJ1-5	CASSPEGLWGSNQPQHF	TGTGCCAGCTCACCAGAGGGTTTATGGGGTAGCAATCAGCCCCAGCATTTT
-	TRBV5-1	-	TRBJ1-3	CASSLGAGATGNTIYF	TGCGCCAGCAGCTTAGGGGCAGGGGCAACTGGAAACACCATATATTTT
-	TRBV30	-	TRBJ2-6	CAWKKGQMGGANVLTF	TGTGCCTGGAAAAAAGGCCAAATGGGTGGGGCCAACGTCCTGACTTTC
-	TRBV27	TRBD2	TRBJ2-7	CASRLGPGLVAWQYF	TGTGCCAGCAGGTTAGGACCGGGACTAGTGGCCTGGCAGTACTTC
-	TRBV7-3	TRBD2	TRBJ2-5	CASSLAGGAVETQYF	TGTGCCAGCAGCTTAGCCGGGGGGGCCGTCGAGACCCAGTACTTC
-	TRBV29-1	-	TRBJ2-1	CSVVEGNEQFF	TGCAGCGTTGTCGAAGGGAATGAGCAGTTCTTC
-	TRBV5-1	TRBD1	TRBJ1-1	CASSFLDRDAEAFF	TGCGCCAGCAGCTTCCTTGACAGGGACGCTGAAGCTTTCTTT
-	TRBV18	TRBD1	TRBJ1-6	CASATGDYNSPLHF	TGTGCCAGCGCGACAGGGGACTATAATTCACCCCTCCACTTT
-	TRBV30	-	TRBJ2-7	CAWSAYGGYEQYF	TGTGCCTGGAGTGCCTACGGGGGCTACGAGCAGTACTTC
-	TRBV24-1	-	TRBJ2-3	CATSRDSTDTQYF	TGTGCCACCAGTAGGGACAGCACAGATACGCAGTATTTT
-	TRBV2	TRBD1	TRBJ2-3	CASSRQGAASTDTQYF	TGTGCCAGCAGTCGACAGGGGGCTGCGAGCACAGATACGCAGTATTTT
-	TRBV29-1	TRBD2	TRBJ2-2	CSVGTSGRTGELFF	TGCAGCGTCGGGACTAGCGGGAGGACCGGGGAGCTGTTTTTT
-	TRBV4-3	-	TRBJ2-3	CASSQRGLAEGTDTQYF	TGCGCCAGCAGCCAGAGGGGGCTAGCGGAGGGCACAGATACGCAGTATTTT
-	TRBV27	-	TRBJ2-6	CASRQKGGPSGANVLTF	TGTGCCAGCAGACAGAAGGGGGGGCCCTCTGGGGCCAACGTCCTGACTTTC
few	TRBV14	-	TRBJ1-6	CASSQDLNSPLHF	TGTGCCAGCAGCCAAGATCTCAATTCACCCCTCCACTTT
-	TRBV24-1	-	TRBJ1-2	CATSDLDRRGYTF	TGTGCCACCAGTGATTTGGACAGACGTGGCTACACCTTC
once	TRBV27	-	TRBJ1-2	CASSPIGGRDYGYTF	TGTGCCAGCAGTCCGATTGGGGGACGGGACTATGGCTACACCTTC